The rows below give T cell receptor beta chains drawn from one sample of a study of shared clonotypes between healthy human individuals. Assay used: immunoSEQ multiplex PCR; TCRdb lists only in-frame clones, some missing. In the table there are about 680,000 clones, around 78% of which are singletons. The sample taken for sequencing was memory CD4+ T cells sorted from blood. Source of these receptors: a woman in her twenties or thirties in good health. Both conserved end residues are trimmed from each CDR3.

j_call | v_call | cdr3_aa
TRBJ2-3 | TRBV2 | ASSSQGTGWDTQY
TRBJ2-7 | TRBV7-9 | ASTRGREQY
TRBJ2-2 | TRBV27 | ASSVRGTSGSAGELF
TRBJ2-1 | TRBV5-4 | ASSLAAGEYNEQF
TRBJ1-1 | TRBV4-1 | ASSLRTVNTEAF
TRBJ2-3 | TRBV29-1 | SVGVDYTDTQY
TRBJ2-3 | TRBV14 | ASSLRQGADTQY
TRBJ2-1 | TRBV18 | ASSPSSGRVGEQF
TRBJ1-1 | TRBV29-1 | SVNRGRDAEAF
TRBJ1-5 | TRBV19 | ASSIDSTGQTNQPQH
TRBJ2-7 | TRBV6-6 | ASSVMDRSYEQY
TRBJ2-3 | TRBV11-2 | ASSLVLTGSTDTQY
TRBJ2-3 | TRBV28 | ASTTSGRVWDTDTQY
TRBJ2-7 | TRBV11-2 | ASSLVRGLEQY
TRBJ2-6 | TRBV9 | ASSPRQGVSGANVLT
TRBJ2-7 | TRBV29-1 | SVGLSSYEQY
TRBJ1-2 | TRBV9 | ASSVDLQGWDGYT
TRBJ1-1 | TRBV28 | ASSTGRWGHTEAF
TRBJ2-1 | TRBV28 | ASSLGGSSYNEQF
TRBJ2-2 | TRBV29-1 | SVYGTALTGELF
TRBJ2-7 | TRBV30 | AWTGNYEQY
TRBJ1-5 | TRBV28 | ASRGSNNQPQH
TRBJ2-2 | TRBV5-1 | ASSPGTLNTGELF
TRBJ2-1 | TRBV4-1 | ASSQEILFYNEQF
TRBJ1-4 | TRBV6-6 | ASSYSGRSNEKLF
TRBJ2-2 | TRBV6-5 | ASSYSKFTGELF
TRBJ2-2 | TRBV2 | ASSASWELF
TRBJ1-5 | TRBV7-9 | ASSPDRVSVNQPQH
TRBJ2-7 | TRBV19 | ASIPRSGLAGSYEQY
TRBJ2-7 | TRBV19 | ASSISLNTYEQY
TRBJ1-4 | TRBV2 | ASSDLGQGA
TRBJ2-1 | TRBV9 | ASSVERARAVNEQF
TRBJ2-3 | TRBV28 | ASRSTSGNTDTQY
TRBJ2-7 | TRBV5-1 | ASSRHPGTVNYEQY
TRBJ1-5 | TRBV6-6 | ASSTGRNNQPQH
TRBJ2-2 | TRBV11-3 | ASSLDSQGTGELF
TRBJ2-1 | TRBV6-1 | ASRTSGPYNEQF
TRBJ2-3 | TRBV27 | ASSFGQSTDTQY
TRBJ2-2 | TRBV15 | ATSRPHGATGTGGSGELF
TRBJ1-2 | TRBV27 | ASRNPSATGLYGYT
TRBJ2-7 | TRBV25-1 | ASSEPRTGLYEQY
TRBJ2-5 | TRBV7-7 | ASSHIGTRETQY
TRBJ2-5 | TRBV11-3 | ASSPNRGSAAQY
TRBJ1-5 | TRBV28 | ASSLRQGGNQPQH
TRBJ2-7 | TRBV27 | ASSFLAGEGEQY
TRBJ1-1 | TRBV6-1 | ASSVLRQGGTEAF
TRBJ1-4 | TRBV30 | AWSGQGGEKLF
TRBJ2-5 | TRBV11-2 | ASRPIQGPETQY
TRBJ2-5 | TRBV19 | ASSVTGGQQETQY
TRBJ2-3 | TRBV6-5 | ASTPGVRDTDTQY
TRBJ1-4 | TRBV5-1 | ASSLTGGNEKLF